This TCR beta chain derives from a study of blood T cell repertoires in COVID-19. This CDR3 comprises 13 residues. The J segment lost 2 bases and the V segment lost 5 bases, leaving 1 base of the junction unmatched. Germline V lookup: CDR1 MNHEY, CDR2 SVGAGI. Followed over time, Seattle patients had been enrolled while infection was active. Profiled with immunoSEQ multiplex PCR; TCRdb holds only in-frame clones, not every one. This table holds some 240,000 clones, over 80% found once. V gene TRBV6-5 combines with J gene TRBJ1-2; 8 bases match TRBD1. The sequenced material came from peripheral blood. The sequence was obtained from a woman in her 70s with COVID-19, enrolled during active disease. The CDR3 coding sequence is TGTGCCAGCAGTCGGACAGGGAACTATGGCTACACCTTC. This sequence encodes CASSRTGNYGYTF.